This is a list of T cell receptor beta chains from one sample in a study of T cell repertoires in cytomegalovirus infection. Antigen specificity for these receptors is unknown. MiXCR, run by TCRdb on the reads, gives a single entry per CDR3 protein. Seen here are tens of thousands of distinct CDR3 sequences, about 29% observed once, and the top ten hold 45% to 75%. This material consisted of CD8+ T cells from cultured PBMCs, taken from culture after CMV antigen stimulation. The receptors stem from a human donor in good health (CMV status not recorded). Some clones in this sample may be carry-over from other donors' samples. The CDR3 runs from the conserved cysteine through the conserved F or W. D genes are given only for firm matches. Clone sizes are given selectively: once, few, many, or a class where the clone is expanded.

cdr3_nt: TGTGCCAGCAGCCAAAAGCTCATAGCGGGGAGCCCCACAGATACGCAGTATTTT
cdr3_aa: CASSQKLIAGSPTDTQYF
clone_size: -
v_call: TRBV6-6
j_call: TRBJ2-3
d_call: TRBD2

cdr3_nt: TGTGCCAGCAGCGGGACAGGGGGCAGCTCCTACAATGAGCAGTTCTTC
cdr3_aa: CASSGTGGSSYNEQFF
clone_size: many
v_call: TRBV5-5
j_call: TRBJ2-1
d_call: TRBD1

cdr3_nt: TGTGCCAGCAGCCAAGATCACACAGACTCCTACAATGAGCAGTTCTTC
cdr3_aa: CASSQDHTDSYNEQFF
clone_size: -
v_call: TRBV14
j_call: TRBJ2-1
d_call: -

cdr3_nt: TGTGCCAGCAGTCCCTCGGGACAGGTTAGCACAGATACGCAGTATTTT
cdr3_aa: CASSPSGQVSTDTQYF
clone_size: few
v_call: TRBV7-2
j_call: TRBJ2-3
d_call: TRBD1

cdr3_nt: TGTGCTAGTGGTTTGGCCCCGGACCCTTCAAGAAGTGAGCAGTTCTTC
cdr3_aa: CASGLAPDPSRSEQFF
clone_size: -
v_call: TRBV12-5
j_call: TRBJ2-1
d_call: -

cdr3_nt: TGTGCCAGCAGCGACTCCGGACAGAGAGCCTACGAGCAGTACTTC
cdr3_aa: CASSDSGQRAYEQYF
clone_size: many
v_call: TRBV5-4
j_call: TRBJ2-7
d_call: -

cdr3_nt: TGTGCCAGCAGCCAAGAGAATTTAGGCTACGAGCAGTACTTC
cdr3_aa: CASSQENLGYEQYF
clone_size: -
v_call: TRBV14
j_call: TRBJ2-7
d_call: -

cdr3_nt: TGTGCCAGCAGCTTAGAAGAAGCGGGGACAACTCTTGGCTACACCTTC
cdr3_aa: CASSLEEAGTTLGYTF
clone_size: many
v_call: TRBV7-8
j_call: TRBJ1-2
d_call: -

cdr3_nt: TGTGCCAGCAGCCGGGGACAGGGCACCTACAATGAGCAGTTCTTC
cdr3_aa: CASSRGQGTYNEQFF
clone_size: -
v_call: TRBV7-3
j_call: TRBJ2-1
d_call: TRBD1

cdr3_nt: TGCGCCAGCAGCCCCTCCGACAGGGGATACGAGCAGTACTTC
cdr3_aa: CASSPSDRGYEQYF
clone_size: many
v_call: TRBV4-3
j_call: TRBJ2-7
d_call: TRBD1

cdr3_nt: TGCAGTGCGCCGACTAGCTACAATGAGCAGTTCTTC
cdr3_aa: CSAPTSYNEQFF
clone_size: few
v_call: TRBV20-1
j_call: TRBJ2-1
d_call: -

cdr3_nt: TGTGCCAGCAGCTCTACGGACGCCCTAGCCAAAAACATTCAGTACTTC
cdr3_aa: CASSSTDALAKNIQYF
clone_size: -
v_call: TRBV6-2/TRBV6-3
j_call: TRBJ2-4
d_call: -

cdr3_nt: TGTGCCAGCAACTCGAACACTGAAGCTTTCTTT
cdr3_aa: CASNSNTEAFF
clone_size: few
v_call: TRBV28
j_call: TRBJ1-1
d_call: -

cdr3_nt: TGTGCCTGCAGCGAGGGACGGACGAACAATGAAGCTTTCTTT
cdr3_aa: CACSEGRTNNEAFF
clone_size: -
v_call: TRBV7-9
j_call: TRBJ1-1
d_call: -

cdr3_nt: TGTGCCAGCAGCCCCAGGACAGGAGGGACAGATACGCAGTATTTT
cdr3_aa: CASSPRTGGTDTQYF
clone_size: many
v_call: TRBV11-1
j_call: TRBJ2-3
d_call: -

cdr3_nt: TGTGCCAGCAGCCCGGACGGCCGATCTTTGTATGGCTACACCTTC
cdr3_aa: CASSPDGRSLYGYTF
clone_size: -
v_call: TRBV7-3
j_call: TRBJ1-2
d_call: -